The clone carrying this T cell receptor (beta chain) was recorded a few times. Its antigen is as yet unknown. These data originate in a study of T-cell memory formation after mild COVID-19. Study observations and caveats: Memory cells collected pre-infection included some clones that later responded, suggesting cross-reactive memory joined. The study found contracting CD4+ clones mainly in CM and EM and contracting CD8+ clones in EMRA.

Trimming stripped 3 bases from V and 4 bases from J, with 9 bases between. Looked up from germline, CDR1 is MNHEY and CDR2 is SMNVEV (reference sequence). The CDR3 length is 14 residues. Amplification by 5'RACE using constant-segment primers produced TCR alpha and TCR beta cDNA libraries that carried sample barcodes and UMIs. TCRdb recomputed calls from the 5' RACE reads with MiXCR, one row per CDR3 protein. The sample records around 200,000 distinct CDR3 sequences, about 10% being singletons. This clonotype originated in a man younger than 30 who had mild COVID-19 (a few samples of this study predate the infection). Cell type and time point are not known. The specimen sequenced was PBMCs or a T cell subset sorted from them (not recorded which). V is TRBV27 and J is TRBJ2-2; D call uncertain. CDR3 in amino acids: CASSFSPITGELFF. DNA for the CDR3: TGTGCCAGCAGTTTCAGCCCGATCACCGGGGAGCTGTTTTTT.